Included here is one TCR beta chain sequence, with context. What it recognizes is unknown. The data originate from a study of T cell repertoires in cytomegalovirus infection. One entry per CDR3 protein results from TCRdb running MiXCR on the reads. This sample yields hundreds of thousands of distinct CDR3 sequences, of which 25% to 35% are seen a single time; under 20% belongs to the top ten. The clonotype originates from a human donor in good health (CMV status not recorded). Some clones in this sample may be carry-over from other donors' samples. The sample here was cultured PBMCs, taken from culture after CMV antigen stimulation.

CDR3 sequence: CATSDPSGIDTGELFF. The CDR3 region has the DNA TGTGCCACCAGTGATCCCAGCGGGATAGACACCGGGGAGCTGTTTTTT. J is TRBJ2-2 and V is TRBV24-1; the match to TRBD2 covers 7 bases. Germline V gene data show CDR1 as KGHDR and CDR2 as SFDVKD. The junction had 6 bases not matched to a gene; V was cut back by 3 bases and J by 3 bases. The CDR3 extends over 16 amino acids.